The 6 T cell receptor beta chains presented below share a single source sample, sequenced in a study of blood T cell repertoires in COVID-19. Repertoires were generated with immunoSEQ multiplex PCR, while TCRdb's copy carries only in-frame clones and drops some. The repertoire has 150,000 or so clones, roughly 80% of them found once; the top ten carry roughly 3%. The sequenced material came from peripheral blood. The origin of the receptors is an elderly woman with acute or convalescent COVID-19.

The chain joins TRBV29-1 to TRBJ2-1, with 10 bases aligning to TRBD2. There are 14 residues in the CDR3. CDR1 and CDR2 (germline): SQVTM, ANQGSEA. J gave up 2 bases and V 6 bases, and 4 bases lay outside the gene matches. In nucleotides, the CDR3 is TGCAGCGTGAATCTAGCGGGGGCCTACAATGAGCAGTTCTTC. As protein: CSVNLAGAYNEQFF.

This clone came up once. The rearrangement uses TRBV4-1 and TRBJ2-7, with 9 bases lining up with TRBD2. V was clipped by 1 base and J by 1 base; unmatched bases: 8. Germline V gene lookup returns CDR1 MGHRA and CDR2 YSYEKL. The CDR3 is 17 residues long. In nucleotides, the CDR3 is TGCGCCAGCAGCCAAGCCCAGACTAGCGGTCCTTCCTACGAGCAGTACTTC. Amino acid sequence: CASSQAQTSGPSYEQYF.

The table lists this clone with a few counts. V and J are TRBV18 and TRBJ1-5; no firm D call. This CDR3 contains 15 residues. The V and J ends lost 2 bases and 0 bases respectively, with 8 bases between them. Germline V gives CDR1 KGHSH, CDR2 LQKENI. This chain's CDR3 is CASSPSRYSNQPQHF. The CDR3 DNA is TGTGCCAGCTCACCAAGCCGTTATAGCAATCAGCCCCAGCATTTT. The whole variable domain, filled in from reference TRBV18 and TRBJ1-5, reads NAGVMQNPRHLVRRRGQEARLRCSPMKGHSHVYWYRQLPEEGLKFMVYLQKENIIDESGMPKERFSAEFPKEGPSILRIQQVVRGDSAAYFCASSPSRYSNQPQHFGDGTRLSIL.

The chain joins TRBV2 to TRBJ2-3; TRBD1 might be the D (7 bases). The CDR3 contains 15 residues. Germline CDR1 and CDR2: SNHLY and FYNNEI. V lost 7 bases and J lost 0, with 14 bases in between. The CDR3, as DNA: TGTGCCAGCACAAAGACAGGGACTAGCACAGATACGCAGTATTTT. As protein: CASTKTGTSTDTQYF.

J is TRBJ1-5 and V is TRBV24-1; no reliable D call. The V gene lost 6 bases and the J gene lost 1 base, with 21 bases spanning the gap. The CDR3 extends over 18 amino acids. Germline V lookup: CDR1 KGHDR, CDR2 SFDVKD. The CDR3 bases are TGTGCCACCAGTCATCTAAGGTGTGAGCGAGCCAGCAATCAGCCCCAGCATTTT. The encoded protein is CATSHLRCERASNQPQHF.

V and J are TRBV27 and TRBJ2-3, with TRBD2 as a possible D gene (5 bases). V was clipped by 3 bases and J by 4 bases, with 17 bases between them. Germline V lookup: CDR1 MNHEY, CDR2 SMNVEV (reference sequence). The CDR3 has 16 residues. CDR3: CASSFGLSFSADTQYF. The CDR3 DNA follows: TGTGCCAGCAGTTTTGGCCTTTCGTTTAGCGCAGATACGCAGTATTTT.